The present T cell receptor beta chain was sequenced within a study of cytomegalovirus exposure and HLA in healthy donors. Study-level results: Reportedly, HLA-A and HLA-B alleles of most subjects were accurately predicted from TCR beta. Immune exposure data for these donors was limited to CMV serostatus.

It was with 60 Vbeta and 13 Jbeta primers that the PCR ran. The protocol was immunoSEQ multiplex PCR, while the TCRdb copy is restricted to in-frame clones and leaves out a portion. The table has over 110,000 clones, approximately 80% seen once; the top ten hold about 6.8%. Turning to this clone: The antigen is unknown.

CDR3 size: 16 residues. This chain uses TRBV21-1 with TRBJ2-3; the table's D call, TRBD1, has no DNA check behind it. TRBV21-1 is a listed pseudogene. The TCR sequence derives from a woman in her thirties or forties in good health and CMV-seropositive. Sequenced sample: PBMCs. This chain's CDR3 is CASPMAQALRTDTQYF. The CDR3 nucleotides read TGTGCCAGCCCAATGGCCCAGGCCTTACGCACAGATACGCAGTATTTT.